This T cell receptor beta chain was recovered during a study of OX40 agonist ivuxolimab in advanced cancers. Study summary: Ivuxolimab was delivered to patients intravenously every 2 weeks at doses spanning 0.01 to 10 mg/kg. The group had a mean age of about 60 years, ranged from roughly 20 to 79, and was roughly 83% male. General observations from the study: Expanded clones tended on average to be more numerous among CD8+ T cells than CD4+.

CDR3 length: 13 residues. The V and J ends lost 5 bases and 5 bases, in that order; junction bases with no gene match: 3. Germline lookup yields CDR1 PRHDT and CDR2 FYEKMQ (reference sequence). Worth noting for this clone: What it binds is not known.

Samples of blood were obtained at baseline, on cycle 4 day 1, and on cycle 7 day 1. Profiling relied on immunoSEQ multiplex PCR, and the TCRdb table lists in-frame clones only, not all of them. The table includes approximately 94,000 clones, 92% detected once. This receptor was obtained from an adult with an advanced solid tumor such as melanoma, head and neck, liver or kidney cancer. The chain carries TRBV13 and TRBJ2-7; 10 bases match TRBD2. Sequences were derived from CD4+ or CD8+ T cells sorted from blood, sampled in a trial of the OX40 agonist ivuxolimab. DNA of the CDR3: TGTGCCAGCAGCATCGGGACTAGCGACGAGCAGTACTTC. This translates into CASSIGTSDEQYF.